Following are 22 T cell receptor beta chains from one sample sequenced in a study of early T cells in non-severe SARS-CoV-2 infection. Each CDR3 protein is one row after TCRdb ran MiXCR on the 5' RACE reads. The profile shows roughly 34,000 distinct CDR3 sequences, roughly 4% of them singletons. Sequenced: whole blood. The origin of the receptors is an adult who was a healthcare worker with PCR-confirmed SARS-CoV-2 infection or an uninfected control (not recorded which).

This clonotype is labeled medium-sized. V gene TRBV15 combines with J gene TRBJ2-1, with D maybe TRBD1 (5 bases). The CDR3 covers 15 residues. The germline CDR1 and CDR2 sequences are LNHNV and YYDKDF (reference sequence). V gave up 2 bases and J gave up 0 bases, with 8 bases separating them. The CDR3: CATSRTTGSYNEQFF. The CDR3 region has the DNA TGTGCCACCAGCAGAACCACAGGCTCCTACAATGAGCAGTTCTTC.

This clonotype was detected many times. The J gene is TRBJ2-1, the V gene TRBV7-2; possibly TRBD1 for D (6 bases). V lost 1 base and J lost 6, with 13 bases in between. The CDR3 is 15 amino acids. Germline CDR1 reads SGHTA; CDR2 reads FQGNSA. CDR3 nucleotide sequence: TGTGCCAGCAGCTTAGTCCGGACAGCCCGCAATGAGCAGTTCTTC. Its translation: CASSLVRTARNEQFF. The entire variable domain, with the rest obtained from reference TRBV7-2 and TRBJ2-1, is as follows: GAGVSQSPSNKVTEKGKDVELRCDPISGHTALYWYRQSLGQGLEFLIYFQGNSAPDKSGLPSDRFSAERTGGSVSTLTIQRTQQEDSAVYLCASSLVRTARNEQFFGPGTRLTVL.

In its sample, this clonotype was seen many times. The CDR3, as DNA: TGCGCCAGCAGCTTGATCGGGCGGGAGACCACCGGGGAGCTGTTTTTT. Translation gives CASSLIGRETTGELFF. This chain joins TRBV5-1 and TRBJ2-2, with TRBD2 identical over 7 bases. The CDR3 loop spans 16 amino acids. Germline CDR1 SGHRS, CDR2 YFSETQ. Unmatched junction bases numbered 7, after V lost 1 base and J lost 4 bases.

In this sample, this clonotype turned up many times. The chain is built from TRBV11-3 and TRBJ2-2; D is unresolved. This CDR3 is 18 amino acids long. Germline loops: CDR1 SGHNT, CDR2 YENEEA. V dropped 1 base and J dropped 1 base, with 16 bases sitting between them. The CDR3 DNA reads as TGTGCCAGCAGCTTAGTAGGTTGGGGAAAAGGGAACACCGGGGAGCTGTTTTTT. It yields the protein CASSLVGWGKGNTGELFF. Full variable domain (remainder filled in from reference TRBV11-3 and TRBJ2-2): EAGVVQSPRYKIIEKKQPVAFWCNPISGHNTLYWYLQNLGQGPELLIRYENEEAVDDSQLPKDRFSAERLKGVDSTLKIQPAELGDSAVYLCASSLVGWGKGNTGELFFGEGSRLTVL.

The genes are TRBV28 and TRBJ2-7, with TRBD1 identical over 7 bases. The J segment lost 8 bases and the V segment lost 8 bases, leaving 6 bases of the junction unmatched. The germline CDR1 and CDR2 sequences are MDHEN and SYDVKM. This CDR3 spans 11 amino acids. The CDR3 here is CASYVTGKQYF. As DNA, the CDR3 is TGTGCCAGCTACGTGACAGGGAAGCAGTACTTC.

This clonotype was seen at least ten times. The rearrangement joins TRBV5-6 to TRBJ1-1, with D unresolved. The CDR3 has 15 residues. Germline V gene sequence: CDR1 SGHDT, CDR2 YYEEEE. V was cut by 4 bases and J by 1 base, with 14 bases left in between. This CDR3 is CASSRRRTRNTEAFF. CDR3 coding DNA: TGTGCCAGCAGCAGAAGACGGACCCGGAACACTGAAGCTTTCTTT.

In its sample, this clonotype was seen many times. V usage is TRBV2 and J usage is TRBJ1-2; D unresolved. The CDR3 length is 17 residues. V gave up 5 bases and J gave up 2 bases, with 21 bases separating them. Looked up from germline, CDR1 is SNHLY and CDR2 is FYNNEI. The CDR3 nucleotides are TGTGCCAGCAGTCGCCCGCGCCGGGGAATCGCCAACTATGGCTACACCTTC. Its protein is CASSRPRRGIANYGYTF. The complete variable domain, with remaining parts taken from reference TRBV2 and TRBJ1-2, reads EPEVTQTPSHQVTQMGQEVILRCVPISNHLYFYWYRQILGQKVEFLVSFYNNEISEKSEIFDDQFSVERPDGSNFTLKIRSTKLEDSAMYFCASSRPRRGIANYGYTFGSGTRLTVV.

The table lists this clonotype with many counts. The rearrangement joins TRBV4-1 to TRBJ2-1, with a weak D call TRBD1 (6 bases). The V end lost 6 bases, the J end lost 0 bases, and 12 bases lay between the germline ends. Per the germline V gene, CDR1 is MGHRA and CDR2 is YSYEKL. CDR3 size: 15 residues. As DNA, the CDR3 is TGCGCCAGCAGTCTAGGACAGAACTCCTACAATGAGCAGTTCTTC. Translated: CASSLGQNSYNEQFF.

This rearrangement joins TRBV27 to TRBJ1-1, with D perhaps TRBD1 (6 bases). The ends were cut back, 3 bases at V and 7 bases at J, with 9 bases in the middle. The CDR3 is made up of 12 amino acids. Germline loops: CDR1 MNHEY, CDR2 SMNVEV (reference sequence). CDR3 DNA: TGTGCCAGCAGTTTGATAGGGGGTGAAGCTTTCTTT. This codes for CASSLIGGEAFF.

With respect to this clonotype: The CDR3 does not end in the conserved phenylalanine or tryptophan, so this is likely a read error. The DNA is left out, because the CDR3 cannot be placed on it with certainty; the CDR3 is given as TCRdb lists it. This chain links TRBV7-9 with TRBJ2-5; TRBD1 is the table's D call and was not checked against the DNA. Germline loops: CDR1 SEHNR, CDR2 FQNEAQ (reference sequence). Both ends counted, the CDR3 spans 8 residues. CDR3 residues: CASSPPCP.

This clonotype occurred many times. This rearrangement joins TRBV6-5 to TRBJ2-7; D tentatively fits TRBD1 or TRBD2 (5 bases each). The CDR3 runs 13 residues. CDR1 MNHEY and CDR2 SVGAGI come from the germline V gene. V was cut by 6 bases and J by 6 bases, with 15 bases left in between. CDR3 DNA sequence: TGTGCCAGCAGGCCAGGGCAGACTACCGAGCAGTACTTC. It translates to CASRPGQTTEQYF.

J is TRBJ1-3 and V is TRBV7-6; D remains unclear. V gave up 5 bases and J gave up 1 base, with 9 bases separating them. Germline V CDR1 and CDR2: SGHVS, FNYEAQ. This CDR3 spans 14 amino acids. The CDR3 nucleotides read TGTGCCAGCAGCCTACAAGTTTCTGGAAACACCATATATTTT. It translates to CASSLQVSGNTIYF.

This clonotype was observed many times. This chain uses TRBV7-2 with TRBJ2-2; D not resolved. Germline CDR1 and CDR2: SGHTA and FQGNSA. CDR3 size: 13 residues. V lost 5 bases and J 6 bases, leaving 10 bases between the germline ends. The CDR3 loop reads CASSRPGAGELFF. CDR3 in DNA: TGTGCCAGCAGCAGACCTGGAGCCGGGGAGCTGTTTTTT.

In its sample, this clonotype was seen a few times. CDR3 residues: CASSLGLAAQETQYF. The CDR3 DNA is TGTGCCAGCAGCTTGGGACTAGCGGCCCAAGAGACCCAGTACTTC. V gene TRBV5-4 combines with J gene TRBJ2-5; TRBD2 agrees at 9 bases. The germline CDR1 and CDR2 sequences are SGHNT and YYREEE (reference sequence). The CDR3 runs to 15 residues. With V trimmed by 0 bases and J by 1 base, 1 base remained unmatched.

This clonotype was recorded a few times. V and J are TRBV6-2 or TRBV6-3 and TRBJ1-1; maybe TRBD1 (5 bases). The CDR3 extends over 15 amino acids. V was shortened by 6 bases and J by 4 bases, with 18 bases between the two germline ends. CDR1 is MNHEY, CDR2 SVGEGT, per germline. The CDR3 bases are TGTGCCAGCAGCACCGGGCGGGGCTGGCCCACTGAAGCTTTCTTT. Translating it yields CASSTGRGWPTEAFF.

This clonotype was seen at least ten times. The gene calls are TRBV19 and TRBJ2-7, with D uncertain. The CDR3 is 15 amino acids. Germline CDR1 reads LNHDA; CDR2 reads SQIVND (reference sequence). The V gene lost 5 bases and the J gene lost 5 bases, with 19 bases spanning the gap. CDR3 bases: TGTGCCAGTAGTCCTCGTAGAGGCCGCCGAGACGAGCAGTACTTC. Translated: CASSPRRGRRDEQYF. Filled out from reference TRBV19 and TRBJ2-7, the complete variable domain reads DGGITQSPKYLFRKEGQNVTLSCEQNLNHDAMYWYRQDPGQGLRLIYYSQIVNDFQKGDIAEGYSVSREKKESFPLTVTSAQKNPTAFYLCASSPRRGRRDEQYFGPGTRLTVT.

The table lists this clonotype with a few counts. A read error may be the cause here, since a much bigger clone is one base away. The chain carries TRBV12-3 or TRBV12-4 and TRBJ2-7; D is possibly TRBD1 or TRBD2 (5 bases each). Trimming pared 4 bases from V and 9 bases from J, leaving 16 bases between. There are 13 residues in the CDR3. DNA of the CDR3: TGTGCCAGCAGTTCACGGGGACGGGACGGGCAGTACTTC. As protein: CASSSRGRDGQYF.

This clonotype was recorded a few times. In DNA form, the CDR3 reads TGTGCCAGCAGTCCCAGCCGGGCTGGGGCCAACGTCCTGACTTTC. Amino acids: CASSPSRAGANVLTF. V usage is TRBV7-3 and J usage is TRBJ2-6; D unresolved. The length of the CDR3 is 15 residues. The germline V gene encodes CDR1 SGHTA and CDR2 FQGTGA. V lost 6 bases to trimming and J lost 2 bases, with 11 bases between them.

This clonotype was counted ten times or more. V and J are TRBV7-2 and TRBJ2-5; TRBD1 aligns across 9 bases. Germline CDR1 SGHTA, CDR2 FQGNSA. This CDR3 region has 14 residues. Trimming removed 0 bases from V and 6 bases from J; junction bases left unmatched: 2. CDR3 nucleotide sequence: TGTGCCAGCAGCTTAGCTGGGACAGGGAAGACCCAGTACTTC. This sequence encodes CASSLAGTGKTQYF.

This clonotype occurred many times. The gene calls are TRBV30 and TRBJ2-7, with D perhaps being TRBD1 or TRBD2 (6 bases each). V was shortened by 2 bases and J by 1 base, with 15 bases between the two germline ends. CDR3 size: 15 residues. The germline gives CDR1 GTSNPN, CDR2 SVGIG (reference sequence). This CDR3 reads CAWSPKGGQSYEQYF. CDR3 bases: TGTGCCTGGAGTCCCAAGGGGGGTCAATCCTACGAGCAGTACTTC.

This clonotype was seen repeatedly, ten times or more. The genes are TRBV27 and TRBJ1-2; 7 bases are a match to TRBD1. Germline values: CDR1 MNHEY, CDR2 SMNVEV (reference sequence). This CDR3 has 14 amino acids. V dropped 3 bases and J dropped 2; count of bases not matched to a gene: 3. The chain's CDR3 is CASSFDRVNYGYTF. As DNA, the CDR3 is TGTGCCAGCAGTTTCGACAGGGTCAACTATGGCTACACCTTC.

This clonotype was recorded many times. The chain carries TRBV6-6 and TRBJ1-6; 8 positions match TRBD1. The germline gives CDR1 MNHNY, CDR2 SVGAGI (reference sequence). V lost 6 bases, J lost 1 base, and 11 bases stayed unmatched. The CDR3 is 18 amino acids. Here the CDR3 reads CASSFDGQGGSYNSPLHF. The CDR3 DNA reads as TGTGCCAGCAGCTTCGACGGACAGGGAGGTTCCTATAATTCACCCCTCCACTTT.